Listed below are T cell receptor beta chains from one sample, sequenced in a study of graft-versus-host responses after intestinal transplantation. Sequencing was performed with immunoSEQ multiplex PCR; in TCRdb, only in-frame clones are kept and a portion is missing. The data show around 50,000 clones, about 90% seen once. The sample in question was PBMCs, obtained 26 days after transplant. These receptors were obtained from a human patient who received an intestinal transplant, so some T cells may come from the graft donor. CDR3s include the opening cysteine and the closing phenylalanine or tryptophan. A D gene is named only where the DNA matches it firmly. Rows give clone size only sometimes, using once, few, many, or a class for an expanded clone.

clone size	D gene	V gene	J gene	CDR3 protein	CDR3 DNA
-	-	TRBV7-9	TRBJ1-2	CASSLGAGNGYTF	TGTGCCAGCAGCTTAGGAGCGGGGAATGGCTACACCTTC
-	TRBD2	TRBV27	TRBJ2-3	CASSLNSGGIADTQYF	TGTGCCAGCAGTCTGAATAGCGGGGGGATAGCAGATACGCAGTATTTT
-	TRBD2	TRBV29-1	TRBJ2-3	CSVVGTSGRGGPRDTQYF	TGCAGCGTTGTGGGGACTAGCGGGAGAGGGGGCCCCCGTGATACGCAGTATTTT
few	-	TRBV6-5	TRBJ1-4	CASSYSLGAGGEKLFF	TGTGCCAGCAGTTACTCATTGGGGGCTGGGGGTGAAAAACTGTTTTTT
-	TRBD1	TRBV19	TRBJ1-5	CASTGDRVGLNQPQHF	TGTGCCAGTACCGGGGACAGGGTGGGACTCAATCAGCCCCAGCATTTT
-	TRBD2	TRBV19	TRBJ2-2	CASSGGAGELFF	TGTGCCAGTAGTGGGGGGGCCGGGGAGCTGTTTTTT
-	-	TRBV27	TRBJ1-3	CASSLSSPPGGNTIYF	TGTGCCAGCAGTTTATCATCCCCGCCCGGTGGAAACACCATATATTTT
-	TRBD1	TRBV4-2	TRBJ1-1	CASSQVGGRTNTEAFF	TGTGCCAGCAGCCAGGTAGGGGGCAGAACGAACACTGAAGCTTTCTTT
-	TRBD1	TRBV28	TRBJ2-3	CASSLTGAASWLDTQYF	TGTGCCAGCAGTTTAACAGGGGCAGCCTCCTGGCTAGATACGCAGTATTTT
-	TRBD1	TRBV9	TRBJ2-3	CASSTRQGTTDTQYF	TGTGCCAGCAGCACCCGACAGGGGACGACAGATACGCAGTATTTT
-	TRBD1	TRBV7-9	TRBJ2-1	CACRDRDVEQFF	TGTGCCTGCCGGGACAGGGACGTTGAGCAGTTCTTC